The T cell receptor (beta chain) described here comes from a study of blood T cell repertoires in COVID-19. The overall study: Both acute and convalescent COVID-19 samples were obtained from the United States, Italy and Spain. Sources were T cells, B-cell-depleted T cells, or PBMCs; the material itself was cDNA or gDNA.

This clone appeared once. Original processing methods: Reference gene primer amplification in the assay estimated nucleated cell counts. The repertoire was sequenced with immunoSEQ multiplex PCR; TCRdb's copy has only in-frame clones and lacks some. The V and J calls and clone size were taken over from that table, and D and trimming were inferred from the DNA. The sample has around 300,000 clones, 89% seen once. From germline, CDR1 is WNHNN and CDR2 SYGVQD (reference sequence). CDR3 length equals 13 residues. Losses at the gene ends were 4 bases for V and 7 bases for J; bases not matched to a gene: 6.

The clonotype was recovered from a man in his forties or fifties with acute or convalescent COVID-19. The chain has TRBV10-1 and TRBJ1-2, with TRBD1 matching 7 bases. Sequenced material: peripheral blood. The CDR3: CASSANRGSGYTF. Written as DNA, the CDR3 is TGCGCCAGCAGTGCAAACAGGGGAAGTGGCTACACCTTC.